These 11 T cell receptor beta chains came from one sample sequenced in a study of shared clonotypes between healthy human individuals. Here immunoSEQ multiplex PCR was the method, and the copy in TCRdb shows in-frame clones only, minus some. The sample contains hundreds of thousands of clones, 95% to 96% of which appear only once. CD45RO negativity and positive selection for CCR7 defined naive CD8 cells, a population that excluded terminally differentiated effector memory CD45RA+ cells. Sample: naive CD8+ T cells sorted from blood. These receptors came from a woman aged 25 to 39 in good health.

A word on this clone: At the DNA level, this CDR3 is encoded by other sequences in the same sample as well. CDR3 protein: CASSPGQTYGYTF. CDR3 DNA sequence: TGTGCCAGCAGCCCAGGACAGACCTATGGCTACACCTTC. The chain carries TRBV14 and TRBJ1-2, with a tentative D call TRBD1 (6 bases). The germline V and J ends were trimmed by 4 bases and 4 bases, with 10 bases remaining between them. The CDR3 runs 13 residues. Germline V CDR1 and CDR2: SGHDN, FVKESK.

V is TRBV29-1 and J is TRBJ2-1; TRBD2 agrees at 9 bases. V shed 4 bases and J 7 bases; nucleotides not matched to a gene: 8. The CDR3 is made up of 14 amino acids. Germline CDR1 is SQVTM and CDR2 is ANQGSEA. This CDR3 is CSVVLAGYLNEQFF. In nucleotides, the CDR3 is TGCAGCGTTGTCCTAGCGGGATATTTGAATGAGCAGTTCTTC.

The chain joins TRBV4-1 to TRBJ2-3, with 8 bases identical to TRBD2. Germline V gene lookup returns CDR1 MGHRA and CDR2 YSYEKL. V shed 6 bases and J 0 bases; nucleotides not matched to a gene: 5. CDR3 length equals 15 residues. In DNA, the CDR3 is TGCGCCAGCAGTCACCCTAGCGGGAGCACAGATACGCAGTATTTT. This gives the protein CASSHPSGSTDTQYF.

Comment on this clone: At the DNA level, this CDR3 is encoded by other sequences in the same sample as well. The CDR3 coding sequence is TGTGCCAGCAGTGAAGCGGCAGTTTACGAGCAGTACTTC. Translated, it gives CASSEAAVYEQYF. The chain has TRBV2 and TRBJ2-7; D unresolved. Trimming left V 0 bases short and J 4 bases short, with 7 bases between. CDR3 size: 13 residues. Germline-derived CDR1 and CDR2 are SNHLY and FYNNEI.

The chain combines TRBV2 with TRBJ1-4; D is unresolved. The CDR3 is made up of 13 amino acids. The ends were cut back, 6 bases at V and 8 bases at J, with 13 bases in the middle. In germline, CDR1 is SNHLY, CDR2 FYNNEI. CDR3 DNA sequence: TGTGCCAGCAGATACGTAATGGGGGAAAAACTGTTTTTT. This encodes CASRYVMGEKLFF. Together with reference TRBV2 and TRBJ1-4, the CDR3 gives the full variable domain: EPEVTQTPSHQVTQMGQEVILRCVPISNHLYFYWYRQILGQKVEFLVSFYNNEISEKSEIFDDQFSVERPDGSNFTLKIRSTKLEDSAMYFCASRYVMGEKLFFGSGTQLSVL.

This clone was seen a single time. The J gene is TRBJ1-1, the V gene TRBV2; 7 bases agree with TRBD1. The CDR3 spans 16 residues. The germline gives CDR1 SNHLY, CDR2 FYNNEI. J gave up 0 bases and V 3 bases, and 7 bases lay outside the gene matches. CDR3 nucleotides: TGTGCCAGCAGTGAGCCAGCGGGACAGATGAACACTGAAGCTTTCTTT. Its protein product is CASSEPAGQMNTEAFF.

CDR3 sequence (DNA): TGTGCCAGCAGCGGGGCCCTACCTCGGGCCGGGGAGCTGTTTTTT. Its protein product is CASSGALPRAGELFF. V gene TRBV7-9 combines with J gene TRBJ2-2, with D tentatively TRBD1 (5 bases). V dropped 5 bases and J dropped 6 bases, with 16 bases sitting between them. The CDR3 contains 15 residues. Germline V lookup: CDR1 SEHNR, CDR2 FQNEAQ (reference sequence).

The chain uses TRBV7-9 and TRBJ2-1; D is ambiguous. Germline values: CDR1 SEHNR, CDR2 FQNEAQ (reference sequence). V was pared by 5 bases and J by 5 bases, with 7 bases between. This CDR3 comprises 12 residues. CDR3 amino acids: CASSALDNEQFF. The CDR3 nucleotides are TGTGCCAGCAGCGCCCTTGACAATGAGCAGTTCTTC.

V is TRBV7-8 and J is TRBJ2-7; TRBD1 might be the D (6 bases). V lost 2 bases to trimming and J lost 2 bases, with 13 bases between them. Germline V gives CDR1 SGHVS, CDR2 FQNEAQ. The CDR3 runs 15 residues. The CDR3 DNA reads TGTGCCAGCAGCTTACAGGGGTATTTTACCTACGAGCAGTACTTC. Translating it yields CASSLQGYFTYEQYF.

The chain joins TRBV6-5 to TRBJ1-4, with 7 bases aligning to TRBD1. Germline CDR1 is MNHEY and CDR2 is SVGAGI. V gave up 8 bases and J gave up 7 bases; unmatched junction bases: 13. The CDR3 is 15 residues long. As DNA, the CDR3 is TGTGCCAGCGGAAACTCAGGGGGTCATGGTGAAAAACTGTTTTTT. Translated: CASGNSGGHGEKLFF.

The chain has TRBV2 and TRBJ2-2; D not certain. Germline CDR1 is SNHLY and CDR2 is FYNNEI. V shed 8 bases and J shed 10 bases, with 11 bases lying between them. CDR3 length: 11 amino acids. The CDR3 nucleotides read TGTGCCAGCGAGAGATTGGAGGAGCTGTTTTTT. Translated: CASERLEELFF. The full variable domain, in which reference TRBV2 and TRBJ2-2 provide the parts outside the CDR3, is EPEVTQTPSHQVTQMGQEVILRCVPISNHLYFYWYRQILGQKVEFLVSFYNNEISEKSEIFDDQFSVERPDGSNFTLKIRSTKLEDSAMYFCASERLEELFFGEGSRLTVL.